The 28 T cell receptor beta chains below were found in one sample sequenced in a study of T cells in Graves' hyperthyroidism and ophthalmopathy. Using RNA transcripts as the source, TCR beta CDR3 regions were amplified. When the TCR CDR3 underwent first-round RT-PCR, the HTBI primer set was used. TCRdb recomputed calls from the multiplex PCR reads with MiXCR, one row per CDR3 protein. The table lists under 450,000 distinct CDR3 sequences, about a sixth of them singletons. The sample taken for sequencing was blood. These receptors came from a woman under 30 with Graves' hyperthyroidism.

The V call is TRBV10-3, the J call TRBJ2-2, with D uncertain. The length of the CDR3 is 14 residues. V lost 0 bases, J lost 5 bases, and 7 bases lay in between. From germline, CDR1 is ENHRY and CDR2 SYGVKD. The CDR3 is CAISESVGTGELFF. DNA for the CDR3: TGTGCCATCAGTGAGTCAGTCGGAACCGGGGAGCTGTTTTTT.

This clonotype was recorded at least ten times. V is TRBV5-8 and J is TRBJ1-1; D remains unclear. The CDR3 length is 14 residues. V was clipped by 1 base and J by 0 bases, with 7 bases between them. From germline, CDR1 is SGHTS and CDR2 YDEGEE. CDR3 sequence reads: CASSLLTVNTEAFF. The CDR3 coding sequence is TGTGCCAGCAGCTTGTTAACGGTGAACACTGAAGCTTTCTTT.

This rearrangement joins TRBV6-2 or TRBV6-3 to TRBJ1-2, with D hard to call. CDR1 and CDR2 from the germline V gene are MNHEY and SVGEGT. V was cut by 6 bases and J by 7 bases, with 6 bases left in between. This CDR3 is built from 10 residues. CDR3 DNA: TGTGCCAGCAGGAGGGTTGGCTACACCTTC. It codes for CASRRVGYTF.

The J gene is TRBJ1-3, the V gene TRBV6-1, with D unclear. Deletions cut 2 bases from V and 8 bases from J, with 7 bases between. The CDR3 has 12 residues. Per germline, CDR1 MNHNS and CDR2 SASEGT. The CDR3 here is CASSEPLDTIYF. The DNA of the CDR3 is TGTGCCAGCAGTGAACCCCTAGACACCATATATTTT.

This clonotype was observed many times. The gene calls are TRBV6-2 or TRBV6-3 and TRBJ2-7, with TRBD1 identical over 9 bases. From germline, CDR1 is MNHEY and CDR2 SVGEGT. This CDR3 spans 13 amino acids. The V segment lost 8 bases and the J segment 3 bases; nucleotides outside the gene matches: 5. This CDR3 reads CASRGTGLYEQYF. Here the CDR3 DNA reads TGTGCCAGCCGCGGGACAGGGCTCTACGAGCAGTACTTC.

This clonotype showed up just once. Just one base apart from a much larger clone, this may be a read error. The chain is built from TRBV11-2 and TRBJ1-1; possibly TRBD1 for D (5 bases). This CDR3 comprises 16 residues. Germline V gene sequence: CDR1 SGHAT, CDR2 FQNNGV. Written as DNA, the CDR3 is TGTGCCAGCAGCCCGTCGGGGGGGTTGCAACACACTGAAGCTCTCTTT. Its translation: CASSPSGGLQHTEALF.

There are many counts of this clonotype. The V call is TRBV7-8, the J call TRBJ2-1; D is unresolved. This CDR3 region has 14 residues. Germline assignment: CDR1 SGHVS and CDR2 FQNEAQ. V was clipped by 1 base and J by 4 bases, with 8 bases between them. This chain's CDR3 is CASSLGRRYNEQFF. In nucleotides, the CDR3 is TGTGCCAGCAGCTTAGGACGCAGATACAATGAGCAGTTCTTC. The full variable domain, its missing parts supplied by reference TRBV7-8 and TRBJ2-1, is GAGVSQSPRYKVAKRGQDVALRCDPISGHVSLFWYQQALGQGPEFLTYFQNEAQLDKSGLPSDRFFAERPEGSVSTLKIQRTQQEDSAVYLCASSLGRRYNEQFFGPGTRLTVL.

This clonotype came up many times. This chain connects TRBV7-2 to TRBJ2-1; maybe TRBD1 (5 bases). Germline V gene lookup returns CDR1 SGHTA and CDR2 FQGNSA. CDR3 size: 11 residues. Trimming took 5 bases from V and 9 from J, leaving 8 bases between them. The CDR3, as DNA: TGTGCCAGCAGCCAAAGGGGTGAGCAGTTCTTC. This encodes CASSQRGEQFF.

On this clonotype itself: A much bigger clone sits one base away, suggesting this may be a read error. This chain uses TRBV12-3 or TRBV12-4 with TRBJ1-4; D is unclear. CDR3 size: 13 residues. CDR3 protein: CASSMTTNGKLFF. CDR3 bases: TGTGCCAGCAGCATGACAACTAATGGAAAACTGTTTTTT.

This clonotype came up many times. The CDR3 nucleotides are TGTGCCAGCAGCTTAGATCGACGGGGAAAGGATTTTTGGCAGTTCTTC. This codes for CASSLDRRGKDFWQFF. The rearrangement joins TRBV11-2 to TRBJ2-1; D might be TRBD2 (5 bases). Germline CDR1 SGHAT, CDR2 FQNNGV. Trimming shortened V by 0 bases and J by 12 bases, and 21 bases separated the two germline ends. CDR3 length: 16 amino acids. The entire variable domain, with the rest obtained from reference TRBV11-2 and TRBJ2-1, is as follows: EAGVAQSPRYKIIEKRQSVAFWCNPISGHATLYWYQQILGQGPKLLIQFQNNGVVDDSQLPKDRFSAERLKGVDSTLKIQPAKLEDSAVYLCASSLDRRGKDFWQFFGPGTRLTVL.

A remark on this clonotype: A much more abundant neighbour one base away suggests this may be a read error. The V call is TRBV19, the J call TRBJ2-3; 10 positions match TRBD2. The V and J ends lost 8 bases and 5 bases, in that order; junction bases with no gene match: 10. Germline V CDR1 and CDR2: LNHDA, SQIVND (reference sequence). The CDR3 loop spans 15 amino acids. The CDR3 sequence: CASGGTSERRDTQYF. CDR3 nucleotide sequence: TGTGCCAGTGGAGGGACTAGCGAGAGGAGAGATACGCAGTATTTT.

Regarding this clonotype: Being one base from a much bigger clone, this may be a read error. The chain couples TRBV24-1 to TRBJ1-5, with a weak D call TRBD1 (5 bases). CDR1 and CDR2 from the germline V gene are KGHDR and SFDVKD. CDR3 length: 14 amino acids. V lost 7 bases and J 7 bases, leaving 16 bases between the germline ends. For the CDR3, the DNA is TGTGCCACCAGCCCGAGGCGGGGGTGGCAGCCCCAGCATTTT. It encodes CATSPRRGWQPQHF.

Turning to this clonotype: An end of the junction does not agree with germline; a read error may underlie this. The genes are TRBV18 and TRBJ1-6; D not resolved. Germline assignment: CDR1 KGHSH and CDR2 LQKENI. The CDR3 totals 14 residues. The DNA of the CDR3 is TGTGTCAGCTCACCAAGGGAGGTTAATTCACCCCTCCACTTT. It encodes CVSSPREVNSPLHF.

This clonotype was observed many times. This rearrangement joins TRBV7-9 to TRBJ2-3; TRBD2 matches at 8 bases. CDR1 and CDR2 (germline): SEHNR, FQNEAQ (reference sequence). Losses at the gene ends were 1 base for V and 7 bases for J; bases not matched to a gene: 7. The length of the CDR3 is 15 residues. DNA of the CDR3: TGTGCCAGCAGCTTAGGAGCGGGAGACGTAAATACGCAGTATTTT. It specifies CASSLGAGDVNTQYF.

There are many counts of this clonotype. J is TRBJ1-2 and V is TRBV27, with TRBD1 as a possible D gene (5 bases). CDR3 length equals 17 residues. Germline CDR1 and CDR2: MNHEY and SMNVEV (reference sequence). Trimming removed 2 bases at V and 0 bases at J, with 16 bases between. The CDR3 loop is CASSLTAADNSNYGYTF. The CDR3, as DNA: TGTGCCAGCAGTTTAACAGCCGCGGACAACTCTAACTATGGCTACACCTTC.

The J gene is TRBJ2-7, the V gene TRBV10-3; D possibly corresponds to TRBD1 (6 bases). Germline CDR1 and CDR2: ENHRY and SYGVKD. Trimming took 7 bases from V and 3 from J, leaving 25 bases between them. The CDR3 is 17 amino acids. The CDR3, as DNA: TGTGCCATCACAACAGGGAGACCGGGACCTTGGAACTACGAGCAGTACTTC. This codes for CAITTGRPGPWNYEQYF.

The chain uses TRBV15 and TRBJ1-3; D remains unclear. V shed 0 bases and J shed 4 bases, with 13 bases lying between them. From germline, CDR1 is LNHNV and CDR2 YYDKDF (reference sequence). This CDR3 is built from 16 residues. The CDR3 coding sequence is TGTGCCACCAGCAGAGATCCGCTTGGGGTCGGAAACACCATATATTTT. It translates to CATSRDPLGVGNTIYF.

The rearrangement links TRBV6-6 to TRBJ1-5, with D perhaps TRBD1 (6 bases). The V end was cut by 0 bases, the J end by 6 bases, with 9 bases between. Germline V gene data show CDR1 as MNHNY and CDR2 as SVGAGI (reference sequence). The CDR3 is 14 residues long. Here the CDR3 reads CASSYSQGSQPQHF. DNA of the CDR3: TGTGCCAGCAGTTACTCACAGGGTAGTCAGCCCCAGCATTTT.

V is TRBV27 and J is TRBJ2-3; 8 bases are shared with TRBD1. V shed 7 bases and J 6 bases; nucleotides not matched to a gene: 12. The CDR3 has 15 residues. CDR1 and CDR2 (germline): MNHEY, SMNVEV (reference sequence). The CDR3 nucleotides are TGTGCCAGCACCTACCGGGCAGGGGGCAGGGATACGCAGTATTTT. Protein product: CASTYRAGGRDTQYF.

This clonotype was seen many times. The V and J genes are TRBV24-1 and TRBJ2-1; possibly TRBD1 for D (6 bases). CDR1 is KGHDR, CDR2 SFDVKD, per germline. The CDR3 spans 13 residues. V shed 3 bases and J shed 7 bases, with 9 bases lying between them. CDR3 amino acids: CATSDDRRNEQFF. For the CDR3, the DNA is TGTGCCACCAGTGATGACAGGCGGAATGAGCAGTTCTTC.

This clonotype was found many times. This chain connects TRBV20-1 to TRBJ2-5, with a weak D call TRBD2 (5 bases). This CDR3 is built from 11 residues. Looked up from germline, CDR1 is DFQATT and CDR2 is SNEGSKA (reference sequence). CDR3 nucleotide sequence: TGCAGCATCCGGCCGGGGGAGACCCAGTACTTC. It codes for CSIRPGETQYF.

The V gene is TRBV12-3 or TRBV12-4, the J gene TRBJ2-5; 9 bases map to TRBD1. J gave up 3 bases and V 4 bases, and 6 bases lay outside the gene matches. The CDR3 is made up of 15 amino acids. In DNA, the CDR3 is TGTGCCAGCAGTTCACGGGACAGGGAGAAAGAGACCCAGTACTTC. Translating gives CASSSRDREKETQYF.

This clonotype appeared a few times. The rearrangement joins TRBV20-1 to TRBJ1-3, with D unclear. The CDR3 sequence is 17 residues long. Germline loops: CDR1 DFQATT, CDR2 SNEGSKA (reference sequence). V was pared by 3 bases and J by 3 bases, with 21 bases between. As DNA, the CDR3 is TGCAGTGCTAGCGACCCTGGGTTATTCACTAGTGGAAACACCATATATTTT. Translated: CSASDPGLFTSGNTIYF.

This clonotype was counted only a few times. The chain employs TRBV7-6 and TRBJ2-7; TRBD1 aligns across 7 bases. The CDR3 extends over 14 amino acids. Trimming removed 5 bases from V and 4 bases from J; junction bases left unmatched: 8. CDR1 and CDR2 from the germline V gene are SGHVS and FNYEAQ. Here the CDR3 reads CASSTSGQSYEQYF. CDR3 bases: TGTGCCAGCAGCACCTCGGGACAGTCTTACGAGCAGTACTTC.

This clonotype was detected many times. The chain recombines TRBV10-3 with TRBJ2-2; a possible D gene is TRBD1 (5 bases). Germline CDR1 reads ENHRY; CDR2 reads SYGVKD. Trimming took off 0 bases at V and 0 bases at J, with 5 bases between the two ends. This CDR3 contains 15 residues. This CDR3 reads CAISESRANTGELFF. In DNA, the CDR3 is TGTGCCATCAGTGAGTCCAGGGCGAACACCGGGGAGCTGTTTTTT.

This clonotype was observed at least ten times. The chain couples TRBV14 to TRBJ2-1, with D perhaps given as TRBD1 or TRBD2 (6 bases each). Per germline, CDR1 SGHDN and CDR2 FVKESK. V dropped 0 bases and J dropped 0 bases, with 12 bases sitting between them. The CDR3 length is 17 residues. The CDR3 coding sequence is TGTGCCAGCAGCCAAGAGGGGGGCTTCAGCTCCTACAATGAGCAGTTCTTC. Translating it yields CASSQEGGFSSYNEQFF.

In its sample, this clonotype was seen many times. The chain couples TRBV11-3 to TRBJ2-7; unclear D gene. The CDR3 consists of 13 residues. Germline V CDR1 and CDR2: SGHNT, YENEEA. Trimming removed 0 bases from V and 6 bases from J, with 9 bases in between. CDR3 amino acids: CASSLDGVAEQYF. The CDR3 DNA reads TGTGCCAGCAGCTTAGATGGGGTGGCCGAGCAGTACTTC. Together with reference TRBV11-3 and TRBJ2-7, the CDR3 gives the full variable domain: EAGVVQSPRYKIIEKKQPVAFWCNPISGHNTLYWYLQNLGQGPELLIRYENEEAVDDSQLPKDRFSAERLKGVDSTLKIQPAELGDSAVYLCASSLDGVAEQYFGPGTRLTVT.

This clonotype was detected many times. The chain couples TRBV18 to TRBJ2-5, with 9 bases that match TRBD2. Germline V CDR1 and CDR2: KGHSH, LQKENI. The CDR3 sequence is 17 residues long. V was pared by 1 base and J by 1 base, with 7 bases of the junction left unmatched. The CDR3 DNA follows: TGTGCCAGCTCACCACTCCCTAGCGGGAACTTCCAAGAGACCCAGTACTTC. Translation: CASSPLPSGNFQETQYF.